The clone carrying this TCR beta chain was detected a few times. The source of the sample is a study of neurological immune-mediated disorders. The length of the CDR3 is 14 residues. V lost 5 bases, J lost 2 bases, and 7 bases stayed unmatched. CDR1 and CDR2 (germline): SQVTM, ANQGSEA. TCRdb passed the 5' RACE reads through MiXCR, listing each CDR3 protein once. The repertoire includes 55,000 to 75,000 distinct CDR3 sequences, approximately 15% of them detected once, and 4.6% sits in the top ten. Stated time point: longitudinal time-point 1 (baseline). Input material: PBMCs. This receptor was obtained from a female donor with HTLV-1-associated myelopathy (HAM/TSP). The chain is built from TRBV29-1 and TRBJ2-5, with 8 bases that match TRBD1. CDR3 coding DNA: TGCAGCGTTCTCCGACAGGGGCGACAAGAGACCCAGTACTTC. It encodes CSVLRQGRQETQYF.